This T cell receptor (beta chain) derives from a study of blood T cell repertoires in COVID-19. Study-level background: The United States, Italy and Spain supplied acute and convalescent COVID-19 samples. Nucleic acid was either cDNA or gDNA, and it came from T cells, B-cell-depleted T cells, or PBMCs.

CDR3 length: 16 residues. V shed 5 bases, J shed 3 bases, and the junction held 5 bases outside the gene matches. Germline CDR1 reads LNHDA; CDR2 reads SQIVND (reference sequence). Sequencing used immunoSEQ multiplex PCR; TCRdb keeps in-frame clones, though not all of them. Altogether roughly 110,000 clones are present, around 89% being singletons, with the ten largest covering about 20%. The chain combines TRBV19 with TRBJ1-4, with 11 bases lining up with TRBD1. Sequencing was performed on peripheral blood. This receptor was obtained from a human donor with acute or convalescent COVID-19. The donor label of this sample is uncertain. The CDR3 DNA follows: TGTGCCAGTAGTCCGGACAGGGGGCCGTCTAATGAAAAACTGTTTTTT. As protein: CASSPDRGPSNEKLFF.